The clone carrying this TCR beta chain was recorded at least ten times. Its target is not known. The entry originates in a study of CD8 T cells in ankylosing spondylitis. Study-wide results and limits: With a CD8+ phenotype, disease-linked clones were relatively rare in peripheral blood. What appeared characteristic of ankylosing spondylitis blood was a TCR beta motif of about eight highly homologous variants. Significant enrichment of disease-linked clones was reported in matched ankylosing spondylitis synovial fluid. Existing reports had already noted some motif variants in reactive arthritis synovial fluid and blood.

The CDR3 has 18 residues. Germline V CDR1 and CDR2: SGHRS, YFSETQ. V lost 0 bases and J lost 0; bases outside the gene matches: 8. Using quantitative 5'-RACE with molecular barcodes, the authors made TCR beta libraries. Using its own MiXCR run on the 5' RACE reads, TCRdb lists one record per CDR3 protein. The sample has about 220,000 distinct CDR3 sequences, 6% to 8.5% seen once; the top ten hold 13% to 15%. The origin of this receptor is a male donor with ankylosing spondylitis. The genes are TRBV5-1 and TRBJ1-3; TRBD1 matches 8 bases. Sequenced sample: blood, either unsorted or a sorted T cell fraction (not recorded which). CDR3 sequence: CASSLAAWTGLSGNTIYF. CDR3 coding DNA: TGCGCCAGCAGCTTGGCCGCTTGGACAGGGCTCTCTGGAAACACCATATATTTT.